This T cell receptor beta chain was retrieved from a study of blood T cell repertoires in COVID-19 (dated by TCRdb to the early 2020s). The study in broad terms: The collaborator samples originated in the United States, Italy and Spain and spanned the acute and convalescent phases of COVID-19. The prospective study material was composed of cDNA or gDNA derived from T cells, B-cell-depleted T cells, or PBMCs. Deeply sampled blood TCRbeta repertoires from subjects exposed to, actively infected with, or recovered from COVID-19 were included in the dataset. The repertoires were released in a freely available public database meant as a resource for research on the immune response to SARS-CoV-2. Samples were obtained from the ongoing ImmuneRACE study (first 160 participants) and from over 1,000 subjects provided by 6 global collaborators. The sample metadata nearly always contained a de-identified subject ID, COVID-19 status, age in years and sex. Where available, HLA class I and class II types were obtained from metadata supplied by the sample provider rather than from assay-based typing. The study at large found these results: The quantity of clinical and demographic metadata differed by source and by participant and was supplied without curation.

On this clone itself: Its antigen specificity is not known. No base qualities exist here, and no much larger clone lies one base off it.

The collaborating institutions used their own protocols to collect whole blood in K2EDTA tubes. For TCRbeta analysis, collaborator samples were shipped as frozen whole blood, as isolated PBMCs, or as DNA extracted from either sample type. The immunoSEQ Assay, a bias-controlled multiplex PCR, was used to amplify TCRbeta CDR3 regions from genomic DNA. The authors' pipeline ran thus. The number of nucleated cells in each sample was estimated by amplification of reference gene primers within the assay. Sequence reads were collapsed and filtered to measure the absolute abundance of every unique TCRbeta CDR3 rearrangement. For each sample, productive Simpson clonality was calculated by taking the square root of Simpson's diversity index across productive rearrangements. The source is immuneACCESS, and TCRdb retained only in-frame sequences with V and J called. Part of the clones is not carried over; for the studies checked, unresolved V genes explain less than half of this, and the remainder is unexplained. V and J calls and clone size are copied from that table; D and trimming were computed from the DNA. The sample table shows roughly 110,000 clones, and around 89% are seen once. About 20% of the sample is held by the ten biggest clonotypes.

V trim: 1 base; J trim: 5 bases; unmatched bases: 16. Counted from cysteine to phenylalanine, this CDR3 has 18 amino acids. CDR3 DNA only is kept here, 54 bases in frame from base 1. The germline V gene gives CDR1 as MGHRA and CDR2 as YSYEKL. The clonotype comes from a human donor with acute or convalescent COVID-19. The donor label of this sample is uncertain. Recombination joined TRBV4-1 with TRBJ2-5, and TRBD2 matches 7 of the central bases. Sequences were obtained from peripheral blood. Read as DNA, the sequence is TGCGCCAGCAGCCAAGGGGCGGTCGCTAGCGGAATCGGCGAGACCCAGTACTTC. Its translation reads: CASSQGAVASGIGETQYF.